This TCR beta chain was sequenced for a study of T cell clonotyping in hematopoietic cell transplantation. Worth noting for this clone: Its matching antigen is unknown.

TCRdb keeps only in-frame clones here, not all; method: immunoSEQ multiplex PCR. The sample lists around 17,000 clones, approximately 74% occurring once. The study's findings and limits: Pathologically expanded recipient clonotypes increased progressively from day 30 to day 180 as diversity fell. At the given depth, recipient repertoires were over 97% de novo clonotypes. Higher Inverse Simpson Index values in graft donor and pretransplant recipient predicted broader posttransplant TCR diversity.

The ends were cut back, 3 bases at V and 2 bases at J, with 19 bases in the middle. The CDR3 consists of 17 residues. Germline V CDR1 and CDR2: SGDLS, YYNGEE. The chain carries TRBV9 and TRBJ2-3, with D possibly matching TRBD1 (7 bases). The sequenced material came from peripheral blood mononuclear cells. The origin of this receptor is a woman aged 55-70 years in good health. Some clones in this sample may be carry-over from other donors' samples. CDR3 bases: TGTGCCAGCAGCGAGTTCCAGGGGGGCGGGAACACAGATACGCAGTATTTT. As protein: CASSEFQGGGNTDTQYF.